The 22 T cell receptor beta chains below were found in one sample sequenced in a study of CD4+ T cells in melanoma. Assay used: immunoSEQ multiplex PCR; TCRdb lists only in-frame clones, some missing. The table lists roughly 12,000 clones, about 70% of them singletons. The sample was cells from a culture (not recorded whether cultured in vitro). These receptors were collected from a human donor with melanoma.

The rearrangement uses TRBV5-1 and TRBJ2-7, with D possibly matching TRBD1 (6 bases). Germline V CDR1 and CDR2: SGHRS, YFSETQ. Between the trimmed V and J ends, which lost 4 bases and 2 bases, there was a span of 10 bases. CDR3 size: 13 residues. The CDR3 sequence: CASSHGQTYEQYF. The CDR3 DNA reads TGCGCCAGCAGCCATGGACAGACCTACGAGCAGTACTTC.

This clone has more than one count but fewer than ten. This chain uses TRBV6-1 with TRBJ1-6, with D maybe TRBD1 (5 bases). With 4 bases removed from V and 9 bases from J, the gap between germline ends came to 16 bases. Germline values: CDR1 MNHNS, CDR2 SASEGT. The CDR3 covers 15 residues. CDR3 region: CASSAGGWSGSPLHF. DNA for the CDR3: TGTGCCAGCAGTGCCGGGGGGTGGTCAGGTTCACCCCTCCACTTT.

This clone came up a few times. The gene calls are TRBV6-5 and TRBJ2-7; possibly TRBD1 for D (6 bases). The CDR3 runs to 14 residues. Germline loops: CDR1 MNHEY, CDR2 SVGAGI. V was shortened by 6 bases and J by 3 bases, with 15 bases between the two germline ends. The chain's CDR3 is CASSRDTTFYEQYF. In nucleotides, the CDR3 is TGTGCCAGCAGCCGGGACACCACGTTCTACGAGCAGTACTTC.

This clone was found a few times. The chain recombines TRBV4-1 with TRBJ2-7; D is uncertain. The germline V gene has CDR1 MGHRA and CDR2 YSYEKL. This CDR3 region has 14 residues. Trimming cost V 4 bases and J 2 bases, with 12 bases left between them. This CDR3 is CASSRDKGPYEQYF. CDR3 sequence (DNA): TGCGCCAGCAGCCGAGACAAGGGCCCCTACGAGCAGTACTTC.

CDR3 nucleotides: TGTGCCAGCAGCCCAAAGACAGGGAACACTGAAGCTTTCTTT. It yields the protein CASSPKTGNTEAFF. The chain couples TRBV7-9 to TRBJ1-1, with TRBD1 as a possible D gene (6 bases). Deletions cut 5 bases from V and 1 base from J, with 11 bases between. Per germline, CDR1 SEHNR and CDR2 FQNEAQ (reference sequence). The CDR3 contains 14 residues.

In nucleotides, the CDR3 is TGCGCCAGCAGCCAAGCCCCAGCCCGGGGGCATCAGCCCCAGCATTTT. Protein sequence: CASSQAPARGHQPQHF. The rearrangement uses TRBV4-1 and TRBJ1-5; TRBD1 is a possible D gene (6 bases). From germline, CDR1 is MGHRA and CDR2 YSYEKL. This CDR3 has 16 amino acids. The germline V and J ends were trimmed by 1 base and 5 bases, with 15 bases remaining between them.

The chain links TRBV5-5 to TRBJ2-5; no reliable D call. The CDR3 runs to 12 residues. V was cut by 5 bases and J by 1 base, with 6 bases left in between. CDR1 and CDR2 from the germline V gene are SGHKS and YYEKEE (reference sequence). CDR3 protein: CASRSIQETQYF. The CDR3 DNA is TGTGCCAGCAGGTCAATCCAAGAGACCCAGTACTTC. Filled out from reference TRBV5-5 and TRBJ2-5, the complete variable domain reads DAGVTQSPTHLIKTRGQQVTLRCSPISGHKSVSWYQQVLGQGPQFIFQYYEKEERGRGNFPDRFSARQFPNYSSELNVNALLLGDSALYLCASRSIQETQYFGPGTRLLVL.

The chain carries TRBV13 and TRBJ1-1; D is perhaps TRBD1 (5 bases). Between the trimmed V and J ends, which lost 5 bases and 1 base, there was a span of 11 bases. Germline V gives CDR1 PRHDT, CDR2 FYEKMQ (reference sequence). The CDR3 consists of 14 residues. CDR3 loop: CASSGDWGNTEAFF. The CDR3 nucleotides read TGTGCCAGCAGCGGGGACTGGGGGAACACTGAAGCTTTCTTT.

This clone is a singleton in its sample. The chain employs TRBV14 and TRBJ2-7; D could derive from TRBD1 or TRBD2 (5 bases each). The CDR3 contains 13 residues. Trimming left V 4 bases short and J 8 bases short, with 15 bases between. Germline CDR1 SGHDN, CDR2 FVKESK. CDR3 protein: CASSPGLLRQQYF. The CDR3 bases are TGTGCCAGCAGCCCGGGGCTCCTCCGGCAGCAGTACTTC.

V and J are TRBV4-1 and TRBJ2-1; TRBD1 aligns across 8 bases. This CDR3 has 13 amino acids. V lost 8 bases and J lost 6; bases outside the gene matches: 6. The V gene's germline CDR1 is MGHRA and CDR2 YSYEKL. The CDR3 DNA is TGCGCCAGCGGACAGGACAGGGTCAATGAGCAGTTCTTC. It codes for CASGQDRVNEQFF.

CDR3 amino acids: CASSLGLAADTQYF. DNA of the CDR3: TGTGCCAGCAGCTTGGGACTAGCTGCAGATACGCAGTATTTT. The J gene is TRBJ2-3, the V gene TRBV7-3, with 9 bases identical to TRBD2. Germline V gives CDR1 SGHTA, CDR2 FQGTGA. Trimming cost V 3 bases and J 4 bases; bases outside gene matches: 2. The CDR3 totals 14 residues. The variable domain in full, completed from reference TRBV7-3 and TRBJ2-3, reads GAGVSQTPSNKVTEKGKYVELRCDPISGHTALYWYRQSLGQGPEFLIYFQGTGAADDSGLPNDRFFAVRPEGSVSTLKIQRTERGDSAVYLCASSLGLAADTQYFGPGTRLTVL.

This chain connects TRBV18 to TRBJ2-3, with 10 positions matching TRBD1. Germline loops: CDR1 KGHSH, CDR2 LQKENI. CDR3 length equals 14 residues. The V and J ends lost 3 bases and 3 bases, in that order; junction bases with no gene match: 0. CDR3 in DNA: TGTGCCAGCTCACCGGGACAGGGGACAGATACGCAGTATTTT. Translation: CASSPGQGTDTQYF. The full variable domain, rest sourced from reference TRBV18 and TRBJ2-3, is NAGVMQNPRHLVRRRGQEARLRCSPMKGHSHVYWYRQLPEEGLKFMVYLQKENIIDESGMPKERFSAEFPKEGPSILRIQQVVRGDSAAYFCASSPGQGTDTQYFGPGTRLTVL.

This sequence joins TRBV5-4 and TRBJ2-5, with a possible D match to TRBD2 (6 bases). The CDR3 spans 16 residues. Germline loops: CDR1 SGHNT, CDR2 YYREEE (reference sequence). V dropped 4 bases and J dropped 2 bases, with 18 bases sitting between them. The CDR3 DNA sequence: TGTGCCAGCAGCCCTAGGCCGGGACTGGATCAAGAGACCCAGTACTTC. This codes for CASSPRPGLDQETQYF. The variable domain in full, completed from reference TRBV5-4 and TRBJ2-5, reads ETGVTQSPTHLIKTRGQQVTLRCSSQSGHNTVSWYQQALGQGPQFIFQYYREEENGRGNFPPRFSGLQFPNYSSELNVNALELDDSALYLCASSPRPGLDQETQYFGPGTRLLVL.

This sequence joins TRBV18 and TRBJ2-7; TRBD1 matches at 8 bases. CDR3 length: 14 residues. From germline, CDR1 is KGHSH and CDR2 LQKENI. J lost 6 bases, V lost 6 bases, and 10 bases had no gene match. The CDR3 sequence: CASSHYGQGGEQYF. CDR3 in DNA: TGTGCCAGCTCCCATTACGGACAGGGCGGCGAGCAGTACTTC.

The chain carries TRBV7-9 and TRBJ1-2; D remains ambiguous. Trimming removed 4 bases from V and 8 bases from J, with 8 bases in between. The length of the CDR3 is 11 residues. The germline V gene encodes CDR1 SEHNR and CDR2 FQNEAQ (reference sequence). CDR3 protein: CASSSSQGYTF. DNA of the CDR3: TGTGCCAGCAGCTCCTCCCAGGGCTACACCTTC.

The V gene is TRBV10-2, the J gene TRBJ1-1; 8 nucleotides match TRBD1. The CDR3 covers 14 residues. V was clipped by 3 bases and J by 2 bases; unmatched bases: 2. CDR1 WSHSY and CDR2 SAAADI come from the germline V gene. For the CDR3, the DNA is TGCGCCAGCAGTGATGGACAGGGAAACACTGAAGCTTTCTTT. Translating it yields CASSDGQGNTEAFF.

This sequence joins TRBV6-5 and TRBJ2-3; either TRBD1 or TRBD2 may fit D (6 bases each). The CDR3 has 15 residues. Trimming took off 2 bases at V and 2 bases at J, with 11 bases between the two ends. Germline lookup yields CDR1 MNHEY and CDR2 SVGAGI. CDR3: CASSYGGPNTDTQYF. CDR3 in DNA: TGTGCCAGCAGTTACGGGGGGCCGAACACAGATACGCAGTATTTT.

This clone was counted between two and nine times. This chain links TRBV7-6 with TRBJ1-2; D gene ambiguous. The length of the CDR3 is 15 residues. V was trimmed by 5 bases and J by 2 bases, leaving 15 bases between them. Germline-derived CDR1 and CDR2 are SGHVS and FNYEAQ. The CDR3 DNA reads as TGTGCCAGCAGCCGCTTCAGGCGCGAGAACTATGGCTACACCTTC. Protein sequence: CASSRFRRENYGYTF.

CDR3 in amino acids: CASSVNSGGNQPQHF. Here the CDR3 DNA reads TGTGCCAGCAGCGTGAATAGTGGGGGGAATCAGCCCCAGCATTTT. The chain links TRBV11-2 to TRBJ1-5; weak D call: TRBD1 (5 bases). CDR1 SGHAT and CDR2 FQNNGV come from the germline V gene. Trimming left V 5 bases short and J 4 bases short, with 15 bases between. The CDR3 sequence is 15 residues long.

V usage is TRBV5-1 and J usage is TRBJ1-1; a possible D gene is TRBD1 (5 bases). Per germline, CDR1 SGHRS and CDR2 YFSETQ. The CDR3 is 14 residues long. V lost 2 bases to trimming and J lost 1 base, with 9 bases between them. The CDR3 spells CASSLRGTNTEAFF. DNA for the CDR3: TGCGCCAGCAGCTTACGGGGCACGAACACTGAAGCTTTCTTT.

This chain links TRBV20-1 with TRBJ1-1, with D perhaps matching TRBD1 (5 bases). Germline V gene lookup returns CDR1 DFQATT and CDR2 SNEGSKA (reference sequence). The CDR3 covers 11 residues. The ends were cut back, 2 bases at V and 7 bases at J, with 8 bases in the middle. This CDR3 reads CSARTRGEAFF. The CDR3 DNA reads as TGCAGTGCTAGAACTAGGGGTGAAGCTTTCTTT.

The gene calls are TRBV5-1 and TRBJ2-7; TRBD2 aligns across 7 bases. The CDR3 is 14 amino acids. Germline V gene lookup returns CDR1 SGHRS and CDR2 YFSETQ. V shed 4 bases, J shed 6 bases, and the junction held 10 bases outside the gene matches. The DNA of the CDR3 is TGCGCCAGCAGCCCGAGCGGGGCCGAGATCGAGCAGTACTTC. Translating gives CASSPSGAEIEQYF.